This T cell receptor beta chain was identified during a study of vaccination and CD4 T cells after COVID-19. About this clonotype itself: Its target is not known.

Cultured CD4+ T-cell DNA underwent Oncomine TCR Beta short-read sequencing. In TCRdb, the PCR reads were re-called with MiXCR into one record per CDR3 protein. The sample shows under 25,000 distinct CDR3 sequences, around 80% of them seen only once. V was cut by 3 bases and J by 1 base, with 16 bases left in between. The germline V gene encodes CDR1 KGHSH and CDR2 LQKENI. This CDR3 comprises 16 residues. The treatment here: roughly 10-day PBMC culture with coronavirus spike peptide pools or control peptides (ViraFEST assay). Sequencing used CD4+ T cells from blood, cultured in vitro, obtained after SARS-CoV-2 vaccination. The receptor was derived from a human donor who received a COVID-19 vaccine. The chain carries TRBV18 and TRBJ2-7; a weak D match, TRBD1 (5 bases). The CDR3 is CASSPQPGSQSYEQYF. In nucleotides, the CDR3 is TGTGCCAGCTCACCTCAGCCAGGGTCTCAATCCTACGAGCAGTACTTC.